The 27 T cell receptor beta chains below come from one sample, sequenced in a study of blood T cell repertoires in COVID-19. Repertoires were generated with immunoSEQ multiplex PCR, while TCRdb's copy carries only in-frame clones and drops some. The table has 95,000 to 150,000 clones, around 86% seen once; the top ten hold around 4.2%. Material: peripheral blood. The origin of the receptors is a middle-aged man with acute or convalescent COVID-19.

This chain joins TRBV4-1 and TRBJ2-1, with 10 bases fitting TRBD2. This CDR3 is 17 amino acids long. Germline loops: CDR1 MGHRA, CDR2 YSYEKL. The J segment lost 7 bases and the V segment lost 0 bases, leaving 9 bases of the junction unmatched. Here the CDR3 reads CASSQEFTSGNLNEQFF. The CDR3 nucleotides read TGCGCCAGCAGCCAAGAGTTTACTAGCGGGAATTTAAATGAGCAGTTCTTC.

As concerns this clone: A junction boundary mismatches the germline segment, possibly from a read error. The V and J genes are TRBV30 and TRBJ1-1; the D gene is possibly TRBD1 (6 bases). This CDR3 contains 17 residues. Germline CDR1 and CDR2: GTSNPN and SVGIG (reference sequence). The CDR3 reads CAWSVLEGLLWDTEVFF. The DNA for the CDR3 is TGTGCCTGGAGTGTACTTGAGGGGTTGCTATGGGACACTGAAGTTTTCTTT.

This clone was seen a single time. The chain recombines TRBV29-1 with TRBJ2-7; 7 bases map to TRBD1. CDR3 length: 13 amino acids. CDR1 is SQVTM, CDR2 ANQGSEA, per germline. Trimming cost V 4 bases and J 0 bases; bases outside gene matches: 3. In DNA, the CDR3 is TGCAGCGTTGGGGACAGCAGCTCCTACGAGCAGTACTTC. Translating gives CSVGDSSSYEQYF.

This clone showed up just once. V gene TRBV3-1 (or the pseudogene TRBV3-2) combines with J gene TRBJ1-5; D possibly corresponds to TRBD1 (5 bases). The V end lost 2 bases, the J end lost 4 bases, and 12 bases lay between the germline ends. This CDR3 is 15 amino acids long. Germline V gene sequence: CDR1 LGHDT, CDR2 YNNKEL (reference sequence). In DNA, the CDR3 is TGTGCCAGCAGCCAAATGGGGGGGGTGAATCAGCCCCAGCATTTT. Protein sequence: CASSQMGGVNQPQHF.

This chain uses TRBV3-1 (or the pseudogene TRBV3-2) with TRBJ2-4; 10 bases fit TRBD1. Trimming cost V 1 base and J 12 bases; bases outside gene matches: 6. The V gene's germline CDR1 is LGHDT and CDR2 YNNKEL (reference sequence). This CDR3 has 14 residues. CDR3 loop: CASSQGDWDRGQYF. In DNA form, the CDR3 reads TGTGCCAGCAGCCAAGGGGATTGGGACAGGGGTCAGTACTTC.

V and J are TRBV5-4 and TRBJ2-5, with D possibly matching TRBD1 (7 bases). There are 16 residues in the CDR3. The ends were cut back, 1 base at V and 5 bases at J, with 18 bases in the middle. Per germline, CDR1 SGHNT and CDR2 YYREEE (reference sequence). Here the CDR3 reads CASSLSALTGRETQYF. In nucleotides, the CDR3 is TGTGCCAGCAGCTTGTCCGCGTTGACAGGGAGGGAGACCCAGTACTTC.

The DNA of the CDR3 is TGCGCCAGCAGTCAGGACAGGGGGCAGGTAGATACGCAGTATTTT. It codes for CASSQDRGQVDTQYF. The rearrangement uses TRBV10-2 and TRBJ2-3; 11 bases are shared with TRBD1. Germline V gene lookup returns CDR1 WSHSY and CDR2 SAAADI. V dropped 5 bases and J dropped 5; count of bases not matched to a gene: 6. The CDR3 is made up of 15 amino acids.

The V gene is TRBV15, the J gene TRBJ1-2; D gene ambiguous. This CDR3 comprises 15 residues. The V and J ends lost 0 bases and 5 bases respectively, with 13 bases between them. From germline, CDR1 is LNHNV and CDR2 YYDKDF (reference sequence). CDR3 DNA: TGTGCCACCAGCAGAGACAGAGACTCTGCGTATGGCTACACCTTC. This gives the protein CATSRDRDSAYGYTF. Full variable domain (rest looked up from reference TRBV15 and TRBJ1-2): DAMVIQNPRYQVTQFGKPVTLSCSQTLNHNVMYWYQQKSSQAPKLLFHYYDKDFNNEADTPDNFQSRRPNTSFCFLDIRSPGLGDTAMYLCATSRDRDSAYGYTFGSGTRLTVV.

This chain's CDR3 is CASTNHNDPREKLFF. The CDR3 region has the DNA TGTGCCAGCACCAATCATAATGACCCTAGAGAAAAACTGTTTTTT. The V call is TRBV7-9, the J call TRBJ1-4; D is unclear. Between the trimmed V and J ends, which lost 7 bases and 8 bases, there was a span of 20 bases. The CDR3 runs to 15 residues. CDR1 is SEHNR, CDR2 FQNEAQ, per germline (reference sequence).

This clone has just one count. V is TRBV15 and J is TRBJ1-3; D not resolved. The CDR3 spans 17 residues. The germline V gene encodes CDR1 LNHNV and CDR2 YYDKDF (reference sequence). Trimming left V 0 bases short and J 0 bases short, with 12 bases between. In DNA form, the CDR3 reads TGTGCCACCAGCAGAGATCGAGGGAGGAGCTCTGGAAACACCATATATTTT. Residues: CATSRDRGRSSGNTIYF.

This chain uses TRBV6-5 with TRBJ2-1, with 11 bases identical to TRBD2. Germline loops: CDR1 MNHEY, CDR2 SVGAGI. The CDR3 totals 15 residues. J was trimmed by 6 bases and V by 5 bases; bases with no gene match: 6. The CDR3 sequence: CASSHPSGGINEQFF. The DNA for the CDR3 is TGTGCCAGCAGTCACCCTAGCGGGGGGATCAATGAGCAGTTCTTC.

The genes are TRBV19 and TRBJ2-1; 12 nucleotides agree with TRBD2. Germline V gives CDR1 LNHDA, CDR2 SQIVND (reference sequence). The length of the CDR3 is 17 residues. The J segment lost 0 bases and the V segment lost 5 bases, leaving 5 bases of the junction unmatched. The CDR3 DNA is TGTGCCAGTAGTTCGGGACTAGCGGGTAGCTCCTACAATGAGCAGTTCTTC. Translation gives CASSSGLAGSSYNEQFF.

The chain links TRBV10-3 to TRBJ1-3; 11 bases agree with TRBD1. Germline loops: CDR1 ENHRY, CDR2 SYGVKD. The CDR3 has 16 amino acids. V was pared by 5 bases and J by 7 bases, with 10 bases of the junction left unmatched. The CDR3 DNA follows: TGTGCCATCAGTCAGGACAGGGGGCAGTTCGGGAACACCATATATTTT. It codes for CAISQDRGQFGNTIYF.

This clone was recorded a few times. The chain employs TRBV6-2 or TRBV6-3 and TRBJ1-5; D gene uncertain. The V gene's germline CDR1 is MNHEY and CDR2 SVGEGT. CDR3 size: 13 residues. V shed 4 bases and J shed 9 bases, with 13 bases lying between them. Written as DNA, the CDR3 is TGTGCCAGCAGTTTATCATCCGGGGTGCCCCAGCATTTT. The encoded protein is CASSLSSGVPQHF.

The chain links TRBV9 to TRBJ2-1; possible D gene TRBD2, 5 bases. Germline CDR1 is SGDLS and CDR2 is YYNGEE. Between the trimmed V and J ends, which lost 2 bases and 9 bases, there was a span of 12 bases. The CDR3 sequence is 13 residues long. The chain's CDR3 is CASSVGLEGEQFF. CDR3 nucleotides: TGTGCCAGCAGCGTGGGCCTAGAGGGTGAGCAGTTCTTC.

This chain connects TRBV2 to TRBJ2-1; D possibly corresponds to TRBD1 (6 bases). Germline assignment: CDR1 SNHLY and CDR2 FYNNEI. This CDR3 is built from 11 residues. With 11 bases removed from V and 9 bases from J, the gap between germline ends came to 14 bases. The CDR3 DNA is TGTGCCGGACAGATAGAGGGTGAGCAGTTCTTC. It translates to CAGQIEGEQFF.

This chain connects TRBV15 to TRBJ2-7, with D maybe TRBD1 (7 bases). V was shortened by 5 bases and J by 10 bases, with 24 bases between the two germline ends. This CDR3 is built from 15 residues. In germline, CDR1 is LNHNV, CDR2 YYDKDF (reference sequence). CDR3 in amino acids: CATSPRPTGEVEQYF. The CDR3 region has the DNA TGTGCCACCAGCCCGAGACCAACAGGGGAGGTGGAACAGTACTTC.

This sequence joins TRBV27 and TRBJ1-4, with D possibly matching TRBD1 (6 bases). From germline, CDR1 is MNHEY and CDR2 SMNVEV (reference sequence). The V gene lost 5 bases and the J gene lost 7 bases, with 14 bases spanning the gap. This CDR3 region has 14 residues. The CDR3 here is CASSLQGGFEKLFF. The CDR3 region has the DNA TGTGCCAGCAGTCTACAGGGAGGGTTTGAAAAACTGTTTTTT.

The rearrangement links TRBV2 to TRBJ1-6; 10 nucleotides line up with TRBD1. This CDR3 contains 16 residues. V trimming: 6 bases; J trimming: 8 bases; junction bases outside the gene matches: 10. Germline V gives CDR1 SNHLY, CDR2 FYNNEI. CDR3 sequence reads: CASRGGSGTGDSPLHF. CDR3 coding DNA: TGTGCCAGCAGAGGGGGCTCCGGGACAGGGGATTCACCCCTCCACTTT.

This sequence joins TRBV6-1 and TRBJ1-2; 8 bases are a match to TRBD1. V lost 3 bases, J lost 8 bases, and 14 bases stayed unmatched. Germline loops: CDR1 MNHNS, CDR2 SASEGT. CDR3 length: 16 residues. CDR3 sequence reads: CASSDSGHQGAQGYTF. The CDR3 DNA is TGTGCCAGCAGTGACAGTGGCCACCAGGGGGCGCAAGGCTACACCTTC.

The V call is TRBV15, the J call TRBJ2-7, with D perhaps TRBD2 (6 bases). Germline CDR1 reads LNHNV; CDR2 reads YYDKDF (reference sequence). This CDR3 is built from 14 residues. V lost 0 bases and J 2 bases, leaving 8 bases between the germline ends. CDR3 in amino acids: CATSRDRTTYEQYF. The CDR3 DNA reads as TGTGCCACCAGCAGAGATAGGACTACCTACGAGCAGTACTTC. The entire variable domain, with the rest obtained from reference TRBV15 and TRBJ2-7, is as follows: DAMVIQNPRYQVTQFGKPVTLSCSQTLNHNVMYWYQQKSSQAPKLLFHYYDKDFNNEADTPDNFQSRRPNTSFCFLDIRSPGLGDTAMYLCATSRDRTTYEQYFGPGTRLTVT.

The rearrangement links TRBV6-6 to TRBJ1-1; unclear D gene. Germline assignment: CDR1 MNHNY and CDR2 SVGAGI (reference sequence). The V end lost 2 bases, the J end lost 2 bases, and 6 bases lay between the germline ends. The CDR3 contains 13 residues. CDR3 sequence (DNA): TGTGCCAGCAGTTACGCGGTTAACACTGAAGCTTTCTTT. It translates to CASSYAVNTEAFF.

V is TRBV5-1 and J is TRBJ2-3; the match to TRBD1 covers 9 bases. Germline V gene data show CDR1 as SGHRS and CDR2 as YFSETQ. J was trimmed by 3 bases and V by 0 bases; bases with no gene match: 2. The CDR3 runs to 15 residues. CDR3 nucleotide sequence: TGCGCCAGCAGCTTGGACAGGGGGCGAACAGATACGCAGTATTTT. Its translation is CASSLDRGRTDTQYF.

The chain has TRBV5-4 and TRBJ1-1; 7 nucleotides agree with TRBD1. V lost 4 bases, J lost 6 bases, and 18 bases stayed unmatched. The germline gives CDR1 SGHNT, CDR2 YYREEE (reference sequence). The CDR3 extends over 17 amino acids. The chain's CDR3 is CASSRGDSIQMESEAFF. CDR3 in DNA: TGTGCCAGCAGCCGTGGGGACAGCATCCAAATGGAATCTGAAGCTTTCTTT.

The chain has TRBV18 and TRBJ1-1; TRBD1 agrees at 7 bases. With V trimmed by 6 bases and J by 1 base, 8 bases remained unmatched. Germline CDR1 and CDR2: KGHSH and LQKENI. The CDR3 has 15 amino acids. The CDR3 is CASSGRQGWNTEAFF. The CDR3 DNA reads as TGTGCCAGCTCGGGCCGACAGGGATGGAACACTGAAGCTTTCTTT.

The chain uses TRBV5-1 and TRBJ2-2, with 7 bases matching TRBD1. With V trimmed by 0 bases and J by 3 bases, 2 bases remained unmatched. CDR1 SGHRS and CDR2 YFSETQ come from the germline V gene. This CDR3 comprises 15 residues. The CDR3 coding sequence is TGCGCCAGCAGCTTGGAGGGACAGTACACCGGGGAGCTGTTTTTT. Translation gives CASSLEGQYTGELFF. Combining the CDR3 with reference TRBV5-1 and TRBJ2-2 gives the whole variable domain KAGVTQTPRYLIKTRGQQVTLSCSPISGHRSVSWYQQTPGQGLQFLFEYFSETQRNKGNFPGRFSGRQFSNSRSEMNVSTLELGDSALYLCASSLEGQYTGELFFGEGSRLTVL.

J is TRBJ2-1 and V is TRBV11-2; 9 bases align to TRBD1. Germline V gives CDR1 SGHAT, CDR2 FQNNGV. V shed 8 bases, J shed 6 bases, and the junction held 8 bases outside the gene matches. This CDR3 contains 14 residues. The CDR3 DNA reads TGTGCCAGCGGGCGGGACAGGGTATTCAATGAGCAGTTCTTC. Amino acid sequence: CASGRDRVFNEQFF.